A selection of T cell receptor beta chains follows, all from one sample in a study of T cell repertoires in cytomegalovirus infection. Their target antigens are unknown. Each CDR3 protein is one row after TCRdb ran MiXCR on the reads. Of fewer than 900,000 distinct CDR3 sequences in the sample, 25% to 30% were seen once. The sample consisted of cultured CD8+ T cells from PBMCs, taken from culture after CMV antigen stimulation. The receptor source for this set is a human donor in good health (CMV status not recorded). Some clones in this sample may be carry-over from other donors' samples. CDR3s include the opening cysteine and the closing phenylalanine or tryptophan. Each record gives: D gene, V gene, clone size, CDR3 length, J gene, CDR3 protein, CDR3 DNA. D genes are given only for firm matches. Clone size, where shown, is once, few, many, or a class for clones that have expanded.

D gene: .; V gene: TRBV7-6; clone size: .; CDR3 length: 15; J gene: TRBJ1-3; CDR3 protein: CASSPNRDSGNTIYF; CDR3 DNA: TGTGCTAGCAGCCCGAACAGGGACTCTGGAAACACCATATATTTT
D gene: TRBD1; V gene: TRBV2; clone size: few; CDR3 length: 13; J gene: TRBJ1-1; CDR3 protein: CAGDRALNTEAFF; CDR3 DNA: TGTGCCGGCGACAGGGCCTTGAACACTGAAGCTTTCTTT
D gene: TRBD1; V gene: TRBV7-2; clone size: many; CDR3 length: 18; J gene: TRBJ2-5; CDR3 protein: CASSLSSRDRGFQETQYF; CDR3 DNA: TGTGCCAGCAGCTTATCTTCCCGGGACAGGGGGTTTCAAGAGACCCAGTACTTC
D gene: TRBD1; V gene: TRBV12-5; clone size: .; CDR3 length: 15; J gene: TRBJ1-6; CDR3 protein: CASRHGTAYNSPLHF; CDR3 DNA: TGTGCTAGTCGGCATGGGACAGCCTATAATTCACCCCTCCACTTT
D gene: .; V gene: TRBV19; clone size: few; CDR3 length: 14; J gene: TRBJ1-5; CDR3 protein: CASSIAAVNQPQHF; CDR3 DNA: TGTGCCAGTAGTATAGCGGCCGTCAATCAGCCCCAGCATTTT
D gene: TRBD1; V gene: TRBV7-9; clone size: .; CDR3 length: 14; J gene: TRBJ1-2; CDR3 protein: CASRSGQGAAGYTF; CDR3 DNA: TGTGCCAGCAGGTCCGGACAGGGGGCGGCTGGCTACACCTTC
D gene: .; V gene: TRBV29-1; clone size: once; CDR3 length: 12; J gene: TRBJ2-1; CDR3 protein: CSVFYGGNEQFF; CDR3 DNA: TGCAGCGTTTTCTATGGGGGGAATGAGCAGTTCTTC
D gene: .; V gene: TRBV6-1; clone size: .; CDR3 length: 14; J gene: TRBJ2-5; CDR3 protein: CATLSPGLQETQYF; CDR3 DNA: TGTGCCACCCTGAGTCCAGGGCTCCAAGAGACCCAGTACTTC
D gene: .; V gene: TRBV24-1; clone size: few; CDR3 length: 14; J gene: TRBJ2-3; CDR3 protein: CATSDVSTGGLIRF; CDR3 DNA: TGTGCCACCAGTGACGTTTCGACAGGAGGGTTAATTCGATTT
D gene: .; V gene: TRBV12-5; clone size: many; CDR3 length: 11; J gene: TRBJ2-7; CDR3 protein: CASGLGYEQYF; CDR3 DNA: TGTGCTAGTGGTTTGGGCTACGAGCAGTACTTC
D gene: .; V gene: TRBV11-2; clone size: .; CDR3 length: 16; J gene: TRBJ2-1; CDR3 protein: CASRIIRPSSYNEQFF; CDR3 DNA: TGTGCCAGCAGAATTATAAGGCCGAGCTCCTACAATGAGCAGTTCTTC
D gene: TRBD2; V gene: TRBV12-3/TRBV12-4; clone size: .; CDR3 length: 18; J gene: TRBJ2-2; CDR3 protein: CASSSVLAGGLNTGELFF; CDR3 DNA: TGTGCCAGCAGTTCCGTACTAGCGGGGGGCCTGAACACCGGGGAGCTGTTTTTT
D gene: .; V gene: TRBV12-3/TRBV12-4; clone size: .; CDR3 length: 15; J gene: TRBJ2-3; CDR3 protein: CASSFPRQATDTQYF; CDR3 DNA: TGTGCCAGCAGTTTTCCCAGGCAGGCCACAGATACGCAGTATTTT
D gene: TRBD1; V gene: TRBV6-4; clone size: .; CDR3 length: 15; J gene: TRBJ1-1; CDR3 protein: CASKLGTAMNTEAFF; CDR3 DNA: TGTGCCAGCAAGCTCGGGACAGCCATGAACACTGAAGCTTTCTTT
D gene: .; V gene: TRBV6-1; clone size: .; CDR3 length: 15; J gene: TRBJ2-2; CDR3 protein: CASRVTGSDTGELFF; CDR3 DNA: TGTGCCAGCAGGGTAACAGGGAGCGACACCGGGGAGCTGTTTTTT
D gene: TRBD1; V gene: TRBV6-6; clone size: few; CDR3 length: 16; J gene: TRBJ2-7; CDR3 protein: CASSYSKRTGDYEQYF; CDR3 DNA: TGTGCCAGCAGTTACTCGAAAAGGACAGGGGACTACGAGCAGTACTTC
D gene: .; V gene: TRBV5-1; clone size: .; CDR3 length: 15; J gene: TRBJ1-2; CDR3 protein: CASSFRLRDDYGYTF; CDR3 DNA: TGCGCCAGCAGCTTCAGATTACGGGACGACTATGGCTACACCTTC
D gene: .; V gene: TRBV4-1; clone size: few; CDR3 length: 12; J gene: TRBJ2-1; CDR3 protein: CASSQALTEQFF; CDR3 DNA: TGCGCCAGCAGCCAAGCATTAACTGAGCAGTTCTTC
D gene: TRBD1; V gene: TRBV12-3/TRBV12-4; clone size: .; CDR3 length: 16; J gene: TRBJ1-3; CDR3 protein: CASSPVVEGAGNTIYF; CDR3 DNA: TGTGCCAGCAGCCCGGTTGTTGAGGGGGCTGGGAACACCATATATTTT
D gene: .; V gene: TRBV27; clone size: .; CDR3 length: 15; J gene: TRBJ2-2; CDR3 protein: CASSPGGGGTGELFF; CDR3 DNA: TGTGCCAGCAGCCCCGGGGGAGGGGGCACCGGGGAGCTGTTTTTT
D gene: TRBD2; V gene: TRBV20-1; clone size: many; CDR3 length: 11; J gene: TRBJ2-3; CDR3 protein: CSARPGTRQYF; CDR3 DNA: TGCAGTGCTAGACCCGGGACTAGGCAGTATTTT
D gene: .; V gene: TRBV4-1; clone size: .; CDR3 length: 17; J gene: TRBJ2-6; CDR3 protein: CASSQVGIISGANVLTF; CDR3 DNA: TGCGCCAGCAGCCAAGTGGGGATAATCTCTGGGGCCAACGTCCTGACTTTC
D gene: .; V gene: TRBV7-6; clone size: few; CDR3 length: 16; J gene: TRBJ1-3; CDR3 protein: CASSPSATFTGNTIYF; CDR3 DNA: TGTGCCAGCAGCCCTAGTGCCACATTCACTGGAAACACCATATATTTT
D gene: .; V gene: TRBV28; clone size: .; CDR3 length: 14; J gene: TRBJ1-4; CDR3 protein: CASSLTAFNEKLFF; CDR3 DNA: TGTGCCAGCAGTTTGACAGCATTTAATGAAAAACTGTTTTTT
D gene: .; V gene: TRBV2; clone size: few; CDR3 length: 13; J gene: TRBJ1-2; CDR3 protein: CASRERLNYGYTF; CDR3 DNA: TGTGCCAGCAGAGAGCGGCTCAACTATGGCTACACCTTC
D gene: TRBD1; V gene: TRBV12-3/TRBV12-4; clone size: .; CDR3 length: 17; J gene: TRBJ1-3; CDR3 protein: CASSFSGTGVTGNTIYF; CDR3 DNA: TGTGCCAGCAGTTTCTCCGGGACAGGGGTCACTGGAAACACCATATATTTT
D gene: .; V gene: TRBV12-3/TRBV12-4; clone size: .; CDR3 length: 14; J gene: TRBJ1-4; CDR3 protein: CASSLGFLDEKLFF; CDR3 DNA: TGTGCCAGCAGTTTAGGGTTTCTCGATGAAAAACTGTTTTTT
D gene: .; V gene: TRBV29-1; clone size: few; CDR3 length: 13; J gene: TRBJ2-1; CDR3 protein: CSVPGSRVNEQFF; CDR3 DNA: TGCAGCGTTCCCGGGAGTAGGGTCAATGAGCAGTTCTTC
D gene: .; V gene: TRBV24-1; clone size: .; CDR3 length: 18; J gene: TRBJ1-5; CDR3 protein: CATSDLMWGRFSNQPQHF; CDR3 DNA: TGTGCCACCAGTGATTTGATGTGGGGACGGTTTAGCAATCAGCCCCAGCATTTT
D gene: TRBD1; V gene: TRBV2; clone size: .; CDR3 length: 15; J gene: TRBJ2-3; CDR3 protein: CASSENRGFTDTQYF; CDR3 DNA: TGTGCCAGCAGTGAAAACAGGGGCTTCACAGATACGCAGTATTTT
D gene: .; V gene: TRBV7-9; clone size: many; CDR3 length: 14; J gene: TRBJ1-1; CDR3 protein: CASSSRVGDTEAFF; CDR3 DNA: TGTGCCAGCAGCTCCAGGGTGGGGGACACTGAAGCTTTCTTT
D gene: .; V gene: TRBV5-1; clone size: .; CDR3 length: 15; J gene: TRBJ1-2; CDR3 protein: CASSGEGLSNYGYTF; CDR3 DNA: TGCGCCAGCAGCGGAGAAGGACTGAGTAACTATGGCTACACCTTC
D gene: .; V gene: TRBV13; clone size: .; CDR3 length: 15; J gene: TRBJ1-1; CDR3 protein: CASSPPGPMNTEAFF; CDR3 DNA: TGTGCCAGCAGCCCCCCAGGCCCCATGAACACTGAAGCTTTCTTT
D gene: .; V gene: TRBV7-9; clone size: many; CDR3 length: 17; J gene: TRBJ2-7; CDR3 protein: CASSSFHGATSSYEQYF; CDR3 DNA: TGTGCCAGCAGTTCTTTCCACGGGGCTACGAGCTCCTACGAGCAGTACTTC
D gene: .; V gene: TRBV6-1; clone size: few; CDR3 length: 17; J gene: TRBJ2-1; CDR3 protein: CASSEVSDILSYNEQFF; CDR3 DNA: TGTGCCAGCAGTGAAGTGTCGGATATCCTTTCCTACAATGAGCAGTTCTTC
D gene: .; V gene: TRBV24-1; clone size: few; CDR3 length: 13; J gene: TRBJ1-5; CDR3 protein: CATSENINQPQHF; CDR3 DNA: TGTGCCACCAGTGAGAACATAAATCAGCCCCAGCATTTT
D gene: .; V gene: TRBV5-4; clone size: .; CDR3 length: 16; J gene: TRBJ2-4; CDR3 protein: CASSLITGPAKNIQYF; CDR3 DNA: TGTGCCAGCAGCTTGATCACAGGGCCAGCCAAAAACATTCAGTACTTC
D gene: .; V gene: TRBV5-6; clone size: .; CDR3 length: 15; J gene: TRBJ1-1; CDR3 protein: CASSLGPFVDTEAFF; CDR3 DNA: TGTGCCAGCAGCTTGGGGCCGTTTGTGGACACTGAAGCTTTCTTT
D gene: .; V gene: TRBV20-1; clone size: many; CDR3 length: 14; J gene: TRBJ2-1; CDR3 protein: CSARGRGLVNEQFF; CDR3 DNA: TGCAGTGCTAGAGGCAGGGGACTTGTCAATGAGCAGTTCTTC
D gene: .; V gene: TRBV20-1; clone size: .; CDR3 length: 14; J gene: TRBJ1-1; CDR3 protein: CSARLGLRETEAFF; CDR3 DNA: TGCAGTGCTAGACTGGGCCTTAGGGAGACTGAAGCTTTCTTT
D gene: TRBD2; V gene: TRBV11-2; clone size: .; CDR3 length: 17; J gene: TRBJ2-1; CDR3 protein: CASSWGASGGAPAEQFF; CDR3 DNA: TGTGCCAGCAGCTGGGGGGCTAGCGGGGGGGCGCCGGCTGAGCAGTTCTTC
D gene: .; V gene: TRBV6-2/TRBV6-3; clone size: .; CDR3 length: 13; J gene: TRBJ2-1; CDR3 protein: CASRGWGPNEQFF; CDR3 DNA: TGTGCCAGCAGGGGCTGGGGGCCCAATGAGCAGTTCTTC
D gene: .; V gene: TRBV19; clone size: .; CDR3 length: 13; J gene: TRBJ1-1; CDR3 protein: CASSRAGWTEAFF; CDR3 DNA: TGTGCCAGTAGTCGAGCAGGCTGGACTGAAGCTTTCTTT
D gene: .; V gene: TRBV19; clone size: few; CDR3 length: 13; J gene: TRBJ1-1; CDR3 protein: CASRGTLDTEAFF; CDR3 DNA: TGTGCCAGTAGAGGGACGTTGGACACTGAAGCTTTCTTT
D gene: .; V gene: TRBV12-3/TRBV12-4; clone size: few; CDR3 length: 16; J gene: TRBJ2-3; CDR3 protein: CASSSRAPGPLGTQYF; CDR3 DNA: TGTGCCAGCAGTTCGCGAGCTCCGGGACCTTTAGGTACGCAGTATTTT
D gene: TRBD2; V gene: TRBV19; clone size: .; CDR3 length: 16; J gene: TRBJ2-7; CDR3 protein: CASSNVAGGNSYEQYF; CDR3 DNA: TGTGCCAGTAGTAACGTAGCGGGGGGAAACTCCTACGAGCAGTACTTC
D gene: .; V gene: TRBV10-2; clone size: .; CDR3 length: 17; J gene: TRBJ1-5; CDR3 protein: CASRRGRVTGFNQPQHF; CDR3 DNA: TGCGCCAGCAGGAGGGGCCGGGTGACAGGATTCAATCAGCCCCAGCATTTT
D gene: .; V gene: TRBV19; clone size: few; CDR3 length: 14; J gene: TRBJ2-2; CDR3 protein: CASTKWVQAGELFF; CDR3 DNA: TGTGCCAGTACCAAATGGGTCCAGGCCGGGGAGCTGTTTTTT
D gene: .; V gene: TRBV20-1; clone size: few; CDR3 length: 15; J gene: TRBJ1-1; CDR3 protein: CSARPPSGLDTEAFF; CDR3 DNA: TGCAGTGCTAGACCTCCTTCGGGACTTGACACTGAAGCTTTCTTT
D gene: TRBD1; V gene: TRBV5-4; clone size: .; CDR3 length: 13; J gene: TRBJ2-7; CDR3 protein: CASSSTGTNEQYF; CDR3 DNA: TGTGCCAGCAGCTCGACAGGGACCAACGAGCAGTACTTC
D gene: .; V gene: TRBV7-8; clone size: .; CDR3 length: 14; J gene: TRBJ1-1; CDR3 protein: CASSLAKRGAEAFF; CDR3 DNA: TGTGCCAGCAGCTTAGCGAAGAGGGGGGCTGAAGCTTTCTTT
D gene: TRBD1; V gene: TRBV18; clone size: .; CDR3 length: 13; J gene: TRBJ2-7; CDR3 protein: CASSPDRGNEQYF; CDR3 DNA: TGTGCCAGCTCACCAGACAGGGGCAACGAGCAGTACTTC
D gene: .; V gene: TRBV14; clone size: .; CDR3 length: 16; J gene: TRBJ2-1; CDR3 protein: CASSQRGVGIYNEQFF; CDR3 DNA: TGTGCCAGCAGCCAAAGGGGGGTGGGGATCTACAATGAGCAGTTCTTC
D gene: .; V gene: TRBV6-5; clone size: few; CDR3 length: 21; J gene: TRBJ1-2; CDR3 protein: CASSTLHKSVPGGDYSHGYTF; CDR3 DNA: TGTGCCAGCAGTACCCTCCATAAGTCGGTTCCCGGTGGGGACTACTCTCATGGCTACACCTTC
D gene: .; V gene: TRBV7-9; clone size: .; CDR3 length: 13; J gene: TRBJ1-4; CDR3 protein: CASSTTENEKLFF; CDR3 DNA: TGTGCCAGCAGCACGACAGAGAATGAAAAACTGTTTTTT
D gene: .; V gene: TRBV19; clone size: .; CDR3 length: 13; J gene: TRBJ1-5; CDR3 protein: CASSDLSNQPQHF; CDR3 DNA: TGTGCCAGTTCCGATCTTAGCAATCAGCCCCAGCATTTT
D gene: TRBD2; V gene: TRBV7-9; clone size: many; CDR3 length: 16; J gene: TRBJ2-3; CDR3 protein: CASSPTSGGYTDTQYF; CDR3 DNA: TGTGCCAGCAGCCCGACTAGCGGGGGATACACAGATACGCAGTATTTT
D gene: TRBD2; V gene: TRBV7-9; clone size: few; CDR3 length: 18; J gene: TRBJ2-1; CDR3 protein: CATRTSGGISGGYNEQFF; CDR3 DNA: TGTGCCACCCGGACTAGCGGGGGGATCTCCGGAGGATACAATGAGCAGTTCTTC
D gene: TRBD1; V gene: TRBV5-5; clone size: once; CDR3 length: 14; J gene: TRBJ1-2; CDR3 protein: CASSQDRVHYGYTF; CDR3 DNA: TGTGCCAGCAGCCAGGACAGGGTTCACTATGGCTACACCTTC